This T cell receptor (beta chain) comes out of a study of T cells in localized non-small cell lung cancer. Trimming left V 2 bases short and J 5 bases short, with 16 bases between. Germline V gene sequence: CDR1 SGHRS, CDR2 YFSETQ. CDR3 size: 15 residues. Study-wide points: Since sequencing was restricted to only one region of the tumor, intratumor heterogeneity remains a possibility. A higher density of T cells in blood coincided with extended overall survival.

Remarks on this clone: Its target is not known.

The table came from immunoSEQ multiplex PCR; TCRdb's copy has only in-frame clones and leaves some out. The sample shows 45,000 to 60,000 clones, around four fifths of them seen only once. V and J are TRBV5-1 and TRBJ1-1; maybe TRBD1 (5 bases). This receptor was taken from a female donor of 60 years or more with stage II squamous cell lung carcinoma. Sequences were derived from peripheral blood, sampled before any cancer treatment. In DNA, the CDR3 is TGCGCCAGCAGCTTATTGGCCGCCGGGGGGACTGAAGCTTTCTTT. The encoded protein is CASSLLAAGGTEAFF. The complete variable domain, with remaining parts taken from reference TRBV5-1 and TRBJ1-1, reads KAGVTQTPRYLIKTRGQQVTLSCSPISGHRSVSWYQQTPGQGLQFLFEYFSETQRNKGNFPGRFSGRQFSNSRSEMNVSTLELGDSALYLCASSLLAAGGTEAFFGQGTRLTVV.